The sequence of this T cell receptor beta chain was determined in a study of T cells after yellow fever vaccination. Notes on the study in general: Reappearance after the booster was observed for most primary-vaccination clones (roughly 95% CD4, roughly 90% CD8). Secondary responses were weaker yet peaked faster, day 5 versus 15. Contaminants from the bulk population, in the form of abundant clonotypes, could be found in FACS-sorted repertoires.

In its sample, this clonotype was seen many times. Antigen unknown. The CDR3 loop spans 16 amino acids. CDR1 is MNHNS, CDR2 SASEGT, per germline. Trimming removed 3 bases at V and 3 bases at J, with 18 bases between. A universal primer site and UMIs were added as TCR cDNA was made by 5'RACE template switching. TCRdb ran MiXCR on the 5' RACE reads and lists one entry per CDR3 protein. The top ten hold about 15% of the sample, which has a few hundred thousand distinct CDR3 sequences, around 6.4% seen once. The chain employs TRBV6-1 and TRBJ2-7; D is perhaps TRBD2 (6 bases). This receptor was obtained from a man aged 25 to 45 who received the YFV17D yellow fever vaccine. The sample was PBMCs, taken 5 days after the yellow fever booster vaccination. CDR3 bases: TGTGCCAGCAGTGAGCCTCGGGGGATTGTTCGCTACGAGCAGTACTTC. Encoded protein: CASSEPRGIVRYEQYF.